Here is one T cell receptor beta chain with its context. Only in-frame clones appear in the TCRdb table, and some are missing; sequencing was by immunoSEQ multiplex PCR. The sample has roughly 100,000 clones, just under 95% seen once. V lost 1 base and J lost 2, with 5 bases in between. CDR3 size: 13 residues. Germline CDR1 reads LNHDA; CDR2 reads SQIVND (reference sequence). While infection was still active, Seattle patients were enrolled and then followed longitudinally. These data originate in a study of blood T cell repertoires in COVID-19. Looking at the study overall: Nucleic acid was either cDNA or gDNA, and it came from T cells, B-cell-depleted T cells, or PBMCs.

The sequenced material came from peripheral blood. The source is a woman aged 45-60 years with COVID-19, enrolled during active disease. This chain links TRBV19 with TRBJ2-5; D not resolved. The CDR3 reads CASSIALQETQYF. CDR3 bases: TGTGCCAGTAGTATAGCATTGCAAGAGACCCAGTACTTC.